This T cell receptor (beta chain) originates from a study of prognosis after radiotherapy for stage I lung cancer. Overall study: All of the enrolled patients had stage I non-small cell lung cancer, and they joined between April 2018 and 2019.

The V and J ends lost 7 bases and 4 bases respectively, with 11 bases between them. The CDR3 contains 12 residues. Per germline, CDR1 DFQATT and CDR2 SNEGSKA (reference sequence). From genomic DNA, TCR beta CDR3 was amplified by two-round multiplex PCR. Specific primers for each TRBV and TRBJ gene were what first-round PCR used. Using its own MiXCR run on the multiplex PCR reads, TCRdb lists one record per CDR3 protein. The sample records 30,000 to 40,000 distinct CDR3 sequences, roughly a third being singletons. This clonotype was seen ten or more times. The sample here was PBMCs, taken before or after stereotactic body radiation therapy (not recorded which). The receptor comes from a donor over 45 with non-small cell lung cancer. The chain has TRBV20-1 and TRBJ1-3; D uncertain. The CDR3 region is CSVLNQGNTIYF. In DNA, the CDR3 is TGCAGTGTCCTAAATCAGGGAAACACCATATATTTT.